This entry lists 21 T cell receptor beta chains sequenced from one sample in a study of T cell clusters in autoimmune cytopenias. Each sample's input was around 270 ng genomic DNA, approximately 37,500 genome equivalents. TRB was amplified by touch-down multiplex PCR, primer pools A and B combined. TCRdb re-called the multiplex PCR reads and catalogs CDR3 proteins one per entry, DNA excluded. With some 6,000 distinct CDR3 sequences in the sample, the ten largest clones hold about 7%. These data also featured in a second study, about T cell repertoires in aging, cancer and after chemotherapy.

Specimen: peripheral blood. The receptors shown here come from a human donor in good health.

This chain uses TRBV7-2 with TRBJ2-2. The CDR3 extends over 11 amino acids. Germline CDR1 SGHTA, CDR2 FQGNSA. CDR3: CASSLIGELFF.

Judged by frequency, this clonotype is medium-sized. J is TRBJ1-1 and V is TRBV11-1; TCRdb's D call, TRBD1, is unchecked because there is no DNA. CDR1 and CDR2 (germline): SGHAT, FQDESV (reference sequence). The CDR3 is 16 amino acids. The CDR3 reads CASSFLSGQRFGGAFF.

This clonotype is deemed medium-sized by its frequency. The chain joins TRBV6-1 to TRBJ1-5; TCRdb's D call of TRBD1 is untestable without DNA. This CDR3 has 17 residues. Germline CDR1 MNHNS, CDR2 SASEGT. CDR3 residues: CASSERLLTGGGQPQHF.

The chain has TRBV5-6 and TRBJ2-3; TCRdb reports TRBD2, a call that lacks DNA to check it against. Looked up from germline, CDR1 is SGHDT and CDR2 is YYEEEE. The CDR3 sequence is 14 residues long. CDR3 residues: CASSLAGVSDTQYF. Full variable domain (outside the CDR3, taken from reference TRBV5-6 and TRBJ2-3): DAGVTQSPTHLIKTRGQQVTLRCSPKSGHDTVSWYQQALGQGPQFIFQYYEEEERQRGNFPDRFSGHQFPNYSSELNVNALLLGDSALYLCASSLAGVSDTQYFGPGTRLTVL.

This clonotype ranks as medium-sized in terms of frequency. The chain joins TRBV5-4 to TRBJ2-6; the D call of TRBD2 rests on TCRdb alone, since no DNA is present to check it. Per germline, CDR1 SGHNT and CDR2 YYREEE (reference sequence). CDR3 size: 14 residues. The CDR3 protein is CASSFGPGANVLTF.

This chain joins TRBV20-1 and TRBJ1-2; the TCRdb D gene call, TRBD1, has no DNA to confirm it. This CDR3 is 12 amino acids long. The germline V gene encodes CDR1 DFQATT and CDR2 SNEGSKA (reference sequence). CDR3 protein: CSAREGLEGYTF.

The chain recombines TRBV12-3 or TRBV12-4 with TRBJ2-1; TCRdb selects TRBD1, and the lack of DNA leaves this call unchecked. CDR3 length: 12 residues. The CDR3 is CASSQPWNEQFF.

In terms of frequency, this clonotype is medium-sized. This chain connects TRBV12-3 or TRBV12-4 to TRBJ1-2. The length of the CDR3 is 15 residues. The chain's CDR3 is CASSLESIEPYGYTF.

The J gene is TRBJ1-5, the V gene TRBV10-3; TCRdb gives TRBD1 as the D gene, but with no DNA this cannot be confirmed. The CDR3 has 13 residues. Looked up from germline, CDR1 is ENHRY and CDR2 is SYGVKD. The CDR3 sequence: CASSGGLNQPQHF.

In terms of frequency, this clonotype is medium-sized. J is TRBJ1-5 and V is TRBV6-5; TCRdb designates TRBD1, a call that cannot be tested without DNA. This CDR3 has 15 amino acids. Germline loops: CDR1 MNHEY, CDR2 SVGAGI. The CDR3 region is CASSSGIPPSQPQHF.

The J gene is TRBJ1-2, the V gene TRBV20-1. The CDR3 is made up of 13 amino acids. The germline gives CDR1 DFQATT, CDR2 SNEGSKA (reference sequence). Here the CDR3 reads CSAIPSLDYGYTF.

This CDR3 reads CASSSSGAPGTQYF. The chain is built from TRBV19 and TRBJ2-5; TCRdb outputs TRBD1, but without DNA this stays unchecked. CDR3 length: 14 amino acids. Germline lookup yields CDR1 LNHDA and CDR2 SQIVND (reference sequence).

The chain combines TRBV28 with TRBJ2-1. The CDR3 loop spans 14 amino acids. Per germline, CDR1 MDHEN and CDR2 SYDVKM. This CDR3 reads CASSLIGTYNEQFF.

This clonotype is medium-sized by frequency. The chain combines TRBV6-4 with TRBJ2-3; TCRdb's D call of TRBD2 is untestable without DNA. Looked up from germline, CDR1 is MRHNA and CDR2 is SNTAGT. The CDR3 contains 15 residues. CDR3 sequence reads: CASSELAGGLDTQYF.

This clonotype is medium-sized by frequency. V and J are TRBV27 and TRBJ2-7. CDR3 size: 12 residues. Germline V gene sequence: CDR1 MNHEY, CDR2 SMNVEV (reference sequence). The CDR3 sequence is CASSFNSYEQYF.

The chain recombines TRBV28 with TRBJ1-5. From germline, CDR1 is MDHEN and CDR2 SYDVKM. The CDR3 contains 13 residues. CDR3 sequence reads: CASRATFNQPQHF.

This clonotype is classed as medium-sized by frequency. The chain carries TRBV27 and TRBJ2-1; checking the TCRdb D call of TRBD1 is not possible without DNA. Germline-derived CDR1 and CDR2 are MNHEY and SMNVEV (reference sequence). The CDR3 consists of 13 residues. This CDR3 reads CASRPTGVTGQFF.

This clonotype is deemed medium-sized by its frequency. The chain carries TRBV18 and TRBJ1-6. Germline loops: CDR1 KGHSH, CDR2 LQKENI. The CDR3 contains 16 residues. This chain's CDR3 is CASSPNPDLDGSGLHF.

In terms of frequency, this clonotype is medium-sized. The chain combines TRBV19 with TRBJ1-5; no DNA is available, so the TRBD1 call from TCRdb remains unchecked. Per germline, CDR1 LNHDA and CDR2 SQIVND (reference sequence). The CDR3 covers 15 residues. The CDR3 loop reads CASSPPTGGYQPQHF.

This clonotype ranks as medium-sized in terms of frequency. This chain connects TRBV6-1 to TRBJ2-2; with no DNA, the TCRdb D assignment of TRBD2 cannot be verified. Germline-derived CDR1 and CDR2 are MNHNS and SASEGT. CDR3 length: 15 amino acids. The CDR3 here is CASSLGRARTGELFF.

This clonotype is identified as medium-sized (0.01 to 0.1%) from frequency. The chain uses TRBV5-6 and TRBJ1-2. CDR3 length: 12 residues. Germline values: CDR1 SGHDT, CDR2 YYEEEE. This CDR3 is CASSLASYGYTF.